The next 22 T cell receptor beta chains were all read from a single sample in a study of blood T cell repertoires in COVID-19. Clones were read by immunoSEQ multiplex PCR, and TCRdb kept only the in-frame ones, dropping some. The sample consists of approximately 150,000 clones, 85% of them appearing once. Input material: peripheral blood. Receptor source: a woman in her 50s with COVID-19, enrolled during active disease.

The chain employs TRBV7-9 and TRBJ1-1, with D possibly matching TRBD1 (5 bases). Germline V CDR1 and CDR2: SEHNR, FQNEAQ (reference sequence). Trimming left V 5 bases short and J 4 bases short, with 11 bases between. The CDR3 spans 13 residues. The CDR3: CASSRGEGTEAFF. The DNA for the CDR3 is TGTGCCAGCAGCAGAGGGGAGGGCACTGAAGCTTTCTTT.

The chain joins TRBV5-1 to TRBJ1-1; D is possibly TRBD1 (6 bases). The CDR3 is made up of 14 amino acids. V lost 4 bases and J lost 1, with 11 bases in between. Germline V lookup: CDR1 SGHRS, CDR2 YFSETQ. The chain's CDR3 is CASSPQTGNTEAFF. CDR3 in DNA: TGCGCCAGCAGCCCACAGACAGGGAACACTGAAGCTTTCTTT.

The rearrangement uses TRBV21-1 and TRBJ1-3; TRBD1 is the table's D call and was not checked against the DNA. TRBV21-1 is shown as a pseudogene. The CDR3 consists of 17 residues. The CDR3 sequence: CASSAKDRGRVGNTIYF. The CDR3 nucleotides are TGTGCCAGCAGCGCCAAGGACAGGGGGCGGGTTGGAAACACCATATATTTT.

This chain joins TRBV6-5 and TRBJ2-3, with 10 bases lining up with TRBD1. CDR3 length: 14 residues. CDR1 and CDR2 (germline): MNHEY, SVGAGI. The ends lost 6 bases at V and 9 bases at J; junction bases unmatched: 9. CDR3 nucleotides: TGTGCCAGCAGGAAGGGACAGGGGTCCCGGACGCAGTATTTT. This codes for CASRKGQGSRTQYF.

This chain links TRBV9 with TRBJ1-4, with TRBD1 identical over 9 bases. This CDR3 has 14 amino acids. V gave up 0 bases and J gave up 10 bases; unmatched junction bases: 4. CDR1 SGDLS and CDR2 YYNGEE come from the germline V gene. The CDR3 spells CASSVVGTGTKLFF. CDR3 DNA: TGTGCCAGCAGCGTAGTGGGGACAGGGACAAAACTGTTTTTT.

The chain carries TRBV7-2 and TRBJ2-5, with TRBD2 matching 8 bases. Trimming took 6 bases from V and 3 from J; bases not matched to a gene: 3. The CDR3 is 13 residues long. CDR1 and CDR2 (germline): SGHTA, FQGNSA. The CDR3 here is CASRTGGEETQYF. CDR3 coding DNA: TGTGCCAGCAGGACCGGGGGGGAAGAGACCCAGTACTTC.

The chain carries TRBV3-1 (or the pseudogene TRBV3-2) and TRBJ2-4, with 8 bases matching TRBD2. The CDR3 covers 17 residues. From germline, CDR1 is LGHDT and CDR2 YNNKEL (reference sequence). With 4 bases clipped from V and 3 bases from J, the junction kept 11 bases outside the gene matches. CDR3 DNA sequence: TGTGCCAGCAGCCCTTTTTGGGCGGGGGGCTACAAAAACATTCAGTACTTC. Its translation is CASSPFWAGGYKNIQYF.

The CDR3 sequence: CASSLEPGSYEQYF. The CDR3 DNA reads as TGTGCCAGCAGCTTGGAGCCAGGTTCCTACGAGCAGTACTTC. This rearrangement joins TRBV5-5 to TRBJ2-7; D is uncertain. Trimming removed 0 bases at V and 1 base at J, with 8 bases between. The CDR3 has 14 amino acids. Germline CDR1 is SGHKS and CDR2 is YYEKEE (reference sequence).

This clone appeared once. The V gene is TRBV6-6, the J gene TRBJ1-1; D gene uncertain. The germline V and J ends were trimmed by 6 bases and 6 bases, with 11 bases remaining between them. Germline CDR1 and CDR2: MNHNY and SVGAGI (reference sequence). CDR3 length equals 12 residues. The CDR3 loop is CASSPPQPEAFF. Written as DNA, the CDR3 is TGTGCCAGCAGCCCGCCACAGCCTGAAGCTTTCTTT.

This clone was detected only once. The rearrangement uses TRBV28 and TRBJ2-3, with D maybe TRBD1 (5 bases). CDR3 length equals 11 residues. The V and J ends lost 7 bases and 10 bases respectively, with 12 bases between them. Germline CDR1 is MDHEN and CDR2 is SYDVKM. The CDR3 bases are TGTGCCAGCAATGCAGGGAATCCGCAGTATTTT. Translation: CASNAGNPQYF.

This chain connects TRBV30 to TRBJ2-1; 12 nucleotides match TRBD2. J was trimmed by 9 bases and V by 2 bases; bases with no gene match: 8. The CDR3 consists of 15 residues. The germline V gene encodes CDR1 GTSNPN and CDR2 SVGIG (reference sequence). The CDR3 region has the DNA TGTGCCTGGAGTATCCTGACTAGCGGGGGTGGTGAGCAGTTCTTC. Amino acids: CAWSILTSGGGEQFF.

This clone appeared a single time. The chain is built from TRBV6-5 and TRBJ1-2, with 9 bases matching TRBD1. Germline V gene lookup returns CDR1 MNHEY and CDR2 SVGAGI. Trimming removed 7 bases from V and 0 bases from J; junction bases left unmatched: 6. The length of the CDR3 is 15 residues. The CDR3 region is CASIPGQGANYGYTF. The CDR3 DNA follows: TGTGCCAGCATCCCGGGACAGGGAGCTAACTATGGCTACACCTTC.

The chain is built from TRBV29-1 and TRBJ1-2; D unresolved. V lost 4 bases to trimming and J lost 2 bases, with 29 bases between them. In germline, CDR1 is SQVTM, CDR2 ANQGSEA. CDR3 length equals 19 residues. CDR3 DNA sequence: TGCAGCGTTGGGCCCCCGCTGAATTCGGGAACGGCACTCAACTATGGCTACACCTTC. Amino acids: CSVGPPLNSGTALNYGYTF.

Worth noting for this clone: Other DNA sequences within the sample encode an identical CDR3. The V gene is TRBV19, the J gene TRBJ2-3, with TRBD2 matching over 12 bases. Germline assignment: CDR1 LNHDA and CDR2 SQIVND (reference sequence). With 1 base clipped from V and 6 bases from J, the junction kept 2 bases outside the gene matches. The CDR3 has 15 amino acids. The CDR3 nucleotides read TGTGCCAGTAGTATAGGGACTAGCGGGGCGGATACGCAGTATTTT. Translating it yields CASSIGTSGADTQYF.

The chain couples TRBV27 to TRBJ1-5, with a weak D call TRBD1 (6 bases). Trimming cost V 3 bases and J 3 bases, with 12 bases left between them. The length of the CDR3 is 15 residues. The germline CDR1 and CDR2 sequences are MNHEY and SMNVEV (reference sequence). The CDR3: CASSLTRGHNQPQHF. The CDR3 nucleotides are TGTGCCAGCAGTTTGACCCGGGGACACAATCAGCCCCAGCATTTT.

The chain links TRBV6-5 to TRBJ1-1, with 8 bases matching TRBD1. There are 14 residues in the CDR3. J gave up 8 bases and V 6 bases, and 11 bases lay outside the gene matches. Germline V gene sequence: CDR1 MNHEY, CDR2 SVGAGI. CDR3 loop: CASRVVQGDREAFF. Here the CDR3 DNA reads TGTGCCAGCAGGGTGGTCCAAGGGGACAGGGAAGCTTTCTTT.

The chain links TRBV28 to TRBJ1-2, with 9 bases lining up with TRBD1. The CDR3 spans 18 residues. After removal of 5 bases from V and 4 bases from J, the junction contained 17 bases not matched to a gene. Germline V gene data show CDR1 as MDHEN and CDR2 as SYDVKM. CDR3 coding DNA: TGTGCCAGCAGTGCGTCGACAGGGGGTGGGACGGTGGGCTATGGCTACACCTTC. Its translation is CASSASTGGGTVGYGYTF.

CDR3 in amino acids: CASSESGTNPSYNEQFF. CDR3 DNA sequence: TGTGCCAGCAGTGAATCGGGAACTAACCCCTCCTACAATGAGCAGTTCTTC. J is TRBJ2-1 and V is TRBV2; D might be TRBD2 (5 bases). V lost 2 bases and J 0 bases, leaving 14 bases between the germline ends. CDR3 length: 17 residues. Germline CDR1 reads SNHLY; CDR2 reads FYNNEI.

Only one count was recorded for this clone. This rearrangement joins TRBV10-2 to TRBJ1-6; tentative D call: TRBD1 (6 bases). CDR1 and CDR2 from the germline V gene are WSHSY and SAAADI. The CDR3 runs 15 residues. Trimming stripped 0 bases from V and 6 bases from J, with 9 bases between. The CDR3 here is CASSESDSSNSPLHF. In DNA, the CDR3 is TGCGCCAGCAGTGAGTCGGACAGTTCTAATTCACCCCTCCACTTT.

The V gene is TRBV2, the J gene TRBJ1-6, with D perhaps matching TRBD1 (6 bases). This CDR3 has 12 residues. Germline assignment: CDR1 SNHLY and CDR2 FYNNEI. Trimming took off 5 bases at V and 9 bases at J, with 8 bases between the two ends. The CDR3 is CASSTGFSPLHF. CDR3 sequence (DNA): TGTGCCAGCAGTACAGGGTTTTCACCCCTCCACTTT.

The V gene is TRBV13, the J gene TRBJ1-2, with 9 bases lining up with TRBD1. The V segment lost 3 bases and the J segment 3 bases; nucleotides outside the gene matches: 2. The CDR3 is 14 residues long. Germline-derived CDR1 and CDR2 are PRHDT and FYEKMQ (reference sequence). The CDR3 sequence is CASSFRTGDYGYTF. CDR3 DNA: TGTGCCAGCAGCTTCCGGACAGGGGACTATGGCTACACCTTC.

The genes are TRBV5-6 and TRBJ2-5, with 10 bases matching TRBD2. Losses at the gene ends were 3 bases for V and 4 bases for J; bases not matched to a gene: 6. Germline-derived CDR1 and CDR2 are SGHDT and YYEEEE. CDR3 size: 15 residues. CDR3: CASSSAGGPLETQYF. CDR3 bases: TGTGCCAGCAGCTCAGCGGGGGGGCCCTTAGAGACCCAGTACTTC.